This T cell receptor (beta chain) was documented in a study of blood T cell repertoires in COVID-19. The assay was immunoSEQ multiplex PCR, and TCRdb's table has in-frame clones only and misses some. Among tens of thousands of clones listed, around 82% were seen once. The V end was cut by 3 bases, the J end by 5 bases, with 15 bases between. In germline, CDR1 is LNHDA, CDR2 SQIVND (reference sequence). This CDR3 comprises 15 residues. Input material: peripheral blood. The genes are TRBV19 and TRBJ2-3; D may be TRBD2 (6 bases). The sequence was collected from a man aged 50 to 60 with acute or convalescent COVID-19. DNA for the CDR3: TGTGCCAGTAGTATGGGGGGACTGGGGGGAGATACGCAGTATTTT. Translating gives CASSMGGLGGDTQYF. The full variable domain, rest sourced from reference TRBV19 and TRBJ2-3, is DGGITQSPKYLFRKEGQNVTLSCEQNLNHDAMYWYRQDPGQGLRLIYYSQIVNDFQKGDIAEGYSVSREKKESFPLTVTSAQKNPTAFYLCASSMGGLGGDTQYFGPGTRLTVL.